Listed below are T cell receptor beta chains from one sample, sequenced in a study of monozygotic twins with cystic fibrosis. Here immunoSEQ multiplex PCR was the method, and the copy in TCRdb shows in-frame clones only, minus some. Among 9,500 to 13,000 clones, over 99% were seen once, and the ten largest hold roughly 0.45%. The sequencing input was blood. The source of these receptors is a young man with cystic fibrosis. The CDR3 runs from the conserved cysteine through the conserved F or W. The order of the fields is clone size, J gene, D gene, V gene, CDR3 DNA, CDR3 protein. A D gene is named only where the DNA matches it firmly. Where a row states a size, it is once, few, many or the class of an expanded clone; other rows omit it.

NA | TRBJ2-7 | NA | TRBV6-5 | TGTGCCAGCAGTTACTCCTTAGACTCGGCCTACGAGCAGTACTTC | CASSYSLDSAYEQYF
NA | TRBJ1-5 | NA | TRBV18 | TGTGCCAGCTCACCACGGGAAGATAGCAATCAGCCCCAGCATTTT | CASSPREDSNQPQHF
NA | TRBJ1-2 | NA | TRBV13 | TGTGCCAGCAGCTTAGGGCGGGGGGTTCCGGACTATGGCTACACCTTC | CASSLGRGVPDYGYTF
NA | TRBJ1-4 | TRBD1 | TRBV5-5 | TGTGCCAGCAGCCTCATTACGGGACAGGGCAATGAAAAACTGTTTTTT | CASSLITGQGNEKLFF
NA | TRBJ1-4 | NA | TRBV19 | TGTGCCAGTAGTATCCCAGGGCCAACTAATGAAAAACTGTTTTTT | CASSIPGPTNEKLFF
NA | TRBJ1-2 | NA | TRBV30 | TGTGCCTGGAGTGTGGGCGTCAGTGGCTACACCTTC | CAWSVGVSGYTF
NA | TRBJ2-3 | NA | TRBV6-1 | TGTGCCAGCAGTGAAGCCAACTATCCAGGCACAGATACGCAGTATTTT | CASSEANYPGTDTQYF
NA | TRBJ2-3 | NA | TRBV5-4 | TGTGCCAGCAGCTTTATAGGAACAGATACGCAGTATTTT | CASSFIGTDTQYF
NA | TRBJ2-3 | NA | TRBV2 | TGTGCCAGCAGTGTCGACGGTCCCATACTCGATACGCAGTATTTT | CASSVDGPILDTQYF
NA | TRBJ2-3 | NA | TRBV7-2 | TGTGCCAGCAGCTTAGGTGGGGCCCGCACAGATACGCAGTATTTT | CASSLGGARTDTQYF
NA | TRBJ1-1 | NA | TRBV12-2 | TGTGCAAGTCGCTTAGGGACAGGGGACACTGAAGCTTTCTTT | CASRLGTGDTEAFF
NA | TRBJ2-5 | NA | TRBV7-9 | TGTGCCAGCAGCTTAGGGGGTATCCAAGAGACCCAGTACTTC | CASSLGGIQETQYF
NA | TRBJ2-7 | TRBD1 | TRBV5-1 | TGCGCCAGCAGCCGTCCCGGGACAGGGGATTACGAGCAGTACTTC | CASSRPGTGDYEQYF
NA | TRBJ1-1 | TRBD1 | TRBV4-2 | TGTGCCAGCAGCCAACCAGGACAGGGGTTCACTGAAGCTTTCTTT | CASSQPGQGFTEAFF
NA | TRBJ2-7 | NA | TRBV10-3 | TGTGCCATCATGGCAGATACAACCTACGAGCAGTACTTC | CAIMADTTYEQYF
NA | TRBJ1-1 | TRBD1 | TRBV30 | TGTGCCTGGAGTCCAGACAGGGTTGAAACTGAAGCTTTCTTT | CAWSPDRVETEAFF
NA | TRBJ2-1 | NA | TRBV23-1 | TGCGCCAGCAGTCAATCCATCCCCGACGGAAGGGTTTCCTCCTACAATGAGCAGTTCTTC | CASSQSIPDGRVSSYNEQFF
NA | TRBJ2-5 | NA | TRBV19 | TGTGCCAGTAGTATAGATAGTCAAGAGACCCAGTACTTC | CASSIDSQETQYF
NA | TRBJ1-4 | NA | TRBV30 | TGTGCCTGGAGTGTAAGCCAGGGGTTAAATGAAAAACTGTTTTTT | CAWSVSQGLNEKLFF
NA | TRBJ1-1 | TRBD1 | TRBV5-1 | TGCGCCAGCAGCTGGGGACAGGGACTGGCTTTCTTT | CASSWGQGLAFF
NA | TRBJ1-1 | NA | TRBV19 | TGTGCCAGTAGGCAGGACGGGGAAGCTTTCTTT | CASRQDGEAFF
NA | TRBJ2-1 | TRBD2 | TRBV6-1 | TGTGCCAGCAGTGGCTTAGCGGGGGGCGTTTACAATGAGCAGTTCTTC | CASSGLAGGVYNEQFF
NA | TRBJ1-5 | TRBD1 | TRBV4-2 | TGTGCCAGCAGCCAATCAGACAGGGGGCATCAGCCCCAGCATTTT | CASSQSDRGHQPQHF
NA | TRBJ2-3 | NA | TRBV7-8 | TGTGCCAGCAGCTTATGGGGGGATACGCAGTATTTT | CASSLWGDTQYF
NA | TRBJ1-6 | NA | TRBV14 | TGTGCCAGCAGCCAAGTTTTGGGTTCACCCCTCCACTTT | CASSQVLGSPLHF
NA | TRBJ2-7 | NA | TRBV29-1 | TGCAGCGGACAGTCTACAAACTACGAGCAGTACTTC | CSGQSTNYEQYF
NA | TRBJ1-2 | NA | TRBV19 | TGTGCCAGTAGTAATCGGAGGGCAGTAGCTAACTATGGCTACACCTTC | CASSNRRAVANYGYTF
NA | TRBJ1-2 | NA | TRBV4-3 | TGCGCCAGCAGCCAAGGTCAAGGGGCCTATGGCTACACCTTC | CASSQGQGAYGYTF
NA | TRBJ1-2 | TRBD1 | TRBV6-1 | TGTGCCAGCAGCGAAAGAGGGACAGGGGGCTTTGGCTACACCTTC | CASSERGTGGFGYTF
NA | TRBJ1-1 | NA | TRBV7-5 | TGTGCCAGAAGCTTAGTTGAAGGTAGGATGAACACTGAAGCTTTCTTT | CARSLVEGRMNTEAFF
once | TRBJ2-3 | NA | TRBV6-1 | TGTGCCAGCCAATTTGGGCCTGAAGATACGCAGTATTTT | CASQFGPEDTQYF
NA | TRBJ1-6 | TRBD1 | TRBV15 | TGTGCCACCAGCAGAGACAAGGACAGGGAAAGTTCACCCCTCCACTTT | CATSRDKDRESSPLHF
NA | TRBJ1-5 | NA | TRBV2 | TGTGCCAGCAAGGACAGCCCAAATCAGCCCCAGCATTTT | CASKDSPNQPQHF
NA | TRBJ2-5 | NA | TRBV5-1 | TGCGCCAGCAGCTTGGGGTCACTGGGGTACCAAGAGACCCAGTACTTC | CASSLGSLGYQETQYF
NA | TRBJ1-1 | NA | TRBV5-1 | TGCGCCAGCAGCCGGGCCCAGGTCGGCACTGAAGCTTTCTTT | CASSRAQVGTEAFF
NA | TRBJ2-4 | TRBD2 | TRBV5-3 | TGTGCCAGAAGCTTGGGACTAGCAGTAAACATTCAGTACTTC | CARSLGLAVNIQYF
once | TRBJ2-7 | TRBD2 | TRBV7-9 | TGTGCCAGCAGCCCCCGGGGGGGCTCCTACGAGCAGTACTTC | CASSPRGGSYEQYF
NA | TRBJ2-3 | TRBD1 | TRBV6-5 | TGTGCCAGCAGTTTTCAAGGGACAGGGGCTACAGATACGCAGTATTTT | CASSFQGTGATDTQYF
NA | TRBJ2-5 | TRBD2 | TRBV9 | TGTGCCAGCAGCGTAGGGACTAGCGGGGGGGAGACCCAGTACTTC | CASSVGTSGGETQYF
NA | TRBJ2-7 | NA | TRBV7-2 | TGTGCCAGCAGCTTCCGCGTTCCCTACGAGCAGTACTTC | CASSFRVPYEQYF
NA | TRBJ1-4 | TRBD1 | TRBV6-6 | TGTGCCAGCCGACAGGGGAATGAAAAACTGTTTTTT | CASRQGNEKLFF
NA | TRBJ2-1 | NA | TRBV9 | TGTGCCAGCAACAAGGGGGGCAATGAGCAGTTCTTC | CASNKGGNEQFF
NA | TRBJ2-7 | TRBD2 | TRBV15 | TGTGCCACCAGCAGGGCTACCGGGACTAGCCCCTACGAGCAGTACTTC | CATSRATGTSPYEQYF
NA | TRBJ2-1 | TRBD2 | TRBV4-2 | TGTGCCAGCAGCCAAGATGGGAGCGGGGGGGCTTACAATGAGCAGTTCTTC | CASSQDGSGGAYNEQFF
NA | TRBJ2-1 | NA | TRBV15 | TGTGCCACCAGCCCCCAGTATGGGGCCTCCTACAATGAGCAGTTCTTC | CATSPQYGASYNEQFF
NA | TRBJ1-2 | TRBD1 | TRBV19 | TGTGCCAGTAGTCCGGACAGGGTTGATGGCTACACCTTC | CASSPDRVDGYTF